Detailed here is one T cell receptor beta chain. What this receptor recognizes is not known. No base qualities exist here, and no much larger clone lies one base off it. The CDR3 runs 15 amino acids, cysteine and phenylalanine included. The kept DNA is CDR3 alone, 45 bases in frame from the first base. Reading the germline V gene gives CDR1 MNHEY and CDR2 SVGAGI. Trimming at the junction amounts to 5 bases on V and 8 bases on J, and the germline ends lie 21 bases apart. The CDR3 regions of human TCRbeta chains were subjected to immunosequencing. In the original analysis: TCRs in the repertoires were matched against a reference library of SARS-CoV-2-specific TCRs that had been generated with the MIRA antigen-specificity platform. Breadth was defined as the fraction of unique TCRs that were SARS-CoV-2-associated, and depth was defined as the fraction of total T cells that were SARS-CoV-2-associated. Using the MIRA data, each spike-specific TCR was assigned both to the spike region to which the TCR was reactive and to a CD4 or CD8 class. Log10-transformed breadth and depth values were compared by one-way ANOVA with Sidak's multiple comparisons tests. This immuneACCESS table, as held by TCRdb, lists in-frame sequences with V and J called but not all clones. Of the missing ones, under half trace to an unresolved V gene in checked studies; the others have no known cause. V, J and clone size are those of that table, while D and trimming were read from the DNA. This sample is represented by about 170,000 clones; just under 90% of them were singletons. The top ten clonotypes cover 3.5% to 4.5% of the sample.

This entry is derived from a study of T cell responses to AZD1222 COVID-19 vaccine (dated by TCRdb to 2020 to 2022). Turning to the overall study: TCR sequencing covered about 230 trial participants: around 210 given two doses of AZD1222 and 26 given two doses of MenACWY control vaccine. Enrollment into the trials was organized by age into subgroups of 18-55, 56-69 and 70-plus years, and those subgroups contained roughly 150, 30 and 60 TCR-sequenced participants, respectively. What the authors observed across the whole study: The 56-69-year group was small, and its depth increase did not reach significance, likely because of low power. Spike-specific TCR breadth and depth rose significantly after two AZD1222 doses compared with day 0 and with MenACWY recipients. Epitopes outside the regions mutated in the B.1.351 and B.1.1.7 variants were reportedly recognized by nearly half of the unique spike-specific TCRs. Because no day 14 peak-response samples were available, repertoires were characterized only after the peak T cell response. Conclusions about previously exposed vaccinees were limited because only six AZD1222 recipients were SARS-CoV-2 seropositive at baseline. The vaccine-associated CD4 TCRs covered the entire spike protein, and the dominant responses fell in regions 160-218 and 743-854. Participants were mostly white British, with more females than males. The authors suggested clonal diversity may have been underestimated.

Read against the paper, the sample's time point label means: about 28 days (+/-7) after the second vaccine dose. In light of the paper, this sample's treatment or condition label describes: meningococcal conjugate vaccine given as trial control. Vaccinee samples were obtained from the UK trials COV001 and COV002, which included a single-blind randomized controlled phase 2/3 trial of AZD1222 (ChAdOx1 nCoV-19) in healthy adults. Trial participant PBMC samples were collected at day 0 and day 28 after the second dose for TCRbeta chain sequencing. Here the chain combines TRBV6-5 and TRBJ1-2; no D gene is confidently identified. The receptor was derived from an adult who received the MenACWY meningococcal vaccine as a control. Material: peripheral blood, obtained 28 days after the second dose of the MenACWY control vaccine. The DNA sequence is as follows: TGTGCCAGCAGTAGCTCTAATTCTGGCCGCTGGGGCTACACCTTC. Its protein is CASSSSNSGRWGYTF.